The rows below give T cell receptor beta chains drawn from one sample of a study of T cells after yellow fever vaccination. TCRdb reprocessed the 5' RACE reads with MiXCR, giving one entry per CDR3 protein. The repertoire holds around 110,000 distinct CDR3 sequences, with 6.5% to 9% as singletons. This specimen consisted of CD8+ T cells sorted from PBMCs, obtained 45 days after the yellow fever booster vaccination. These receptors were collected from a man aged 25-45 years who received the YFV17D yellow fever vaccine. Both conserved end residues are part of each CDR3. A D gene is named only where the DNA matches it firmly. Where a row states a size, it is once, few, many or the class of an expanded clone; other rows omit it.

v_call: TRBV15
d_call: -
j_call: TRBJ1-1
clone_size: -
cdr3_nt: TGTGCCACCAGCAGGCTAGGGGTAGCGGACACTGAAGCTTTCTTT
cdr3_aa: CATSRLGVADTEAFF

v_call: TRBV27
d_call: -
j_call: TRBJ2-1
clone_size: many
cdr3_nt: TGTGCCAGCAGTCCTGGTGGGGGGCCCCTGGAGGACAATGAGCAGTTCTTC
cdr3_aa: CASSPGGGPLEDNEQFF

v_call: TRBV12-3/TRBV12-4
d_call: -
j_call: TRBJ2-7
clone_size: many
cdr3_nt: TGTGCCAGCAGTTTCGTAACCCTGGGCTCCTACGAGCAGTACTTC
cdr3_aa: CASSFVTLGSYEQYF

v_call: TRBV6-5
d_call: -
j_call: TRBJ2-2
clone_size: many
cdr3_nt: TGTGCCAGCTGGGGCGGGGAGCTGTTTTTT
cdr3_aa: CASWGGELFF

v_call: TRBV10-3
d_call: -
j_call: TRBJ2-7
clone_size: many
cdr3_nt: TGTGCCATCAGCACTCCGGGGGCCTACGAGCAGTACTTC
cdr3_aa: CAISTPGAYEQYF

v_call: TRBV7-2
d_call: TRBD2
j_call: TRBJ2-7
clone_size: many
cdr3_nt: TGTGCCAGCAGCTTAGGTAGCGGGTACTCCTACGAGCAGTACTTC
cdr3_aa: CASSLGSGYSYEQYF

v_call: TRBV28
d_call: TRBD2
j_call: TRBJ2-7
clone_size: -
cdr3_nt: TGTGCCAGCAGTAGCGGGAGGGTATTTTACGAGCAGTACTTC
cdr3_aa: CASSSGRVFYEQYF

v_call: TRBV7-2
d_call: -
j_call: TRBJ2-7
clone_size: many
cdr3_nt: TGTGCCAGCAGCCAGAGTACGCCGTACGAGCAGTACTTC
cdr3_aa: CASSQSTPYEQYF

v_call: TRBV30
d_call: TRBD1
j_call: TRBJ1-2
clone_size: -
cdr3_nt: TGTGCCTGGAGGGGACAGGTCATCTTTAACTATGGCTACACCTTC
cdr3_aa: CAWRGQVIFNYGYTF

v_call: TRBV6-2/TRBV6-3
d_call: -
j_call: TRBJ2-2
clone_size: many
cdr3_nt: TGTGCCAGCAGTTATGTGCTGGTAGGGGTGAACACCGGGGAGCTGTTTTTT
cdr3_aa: CASSYVLVGVNTGELFF

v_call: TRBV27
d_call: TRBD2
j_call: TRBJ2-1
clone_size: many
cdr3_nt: TGTGCCAGCAGCATGGGACTACCCGACTACAATGAGCAGTTCTTC
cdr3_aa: CASSMGLPDYNEQFF

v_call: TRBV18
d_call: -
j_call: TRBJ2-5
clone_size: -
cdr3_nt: TGTGCCAGCTCACCACCGCAGGGACAAGAGACCCAGTACTTC
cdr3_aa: CASSPPQGQETQYF

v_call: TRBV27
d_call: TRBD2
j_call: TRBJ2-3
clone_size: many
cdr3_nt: TGTGCCAGCTCCACGGGAGGGATAACAGATACGCAGTATTTT
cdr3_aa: CASSTGGITDTQYF

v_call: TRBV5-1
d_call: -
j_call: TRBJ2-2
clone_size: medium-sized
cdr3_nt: TGCGCCAGCAGCTTGGACGACACCGGGGAGCTGTTTTTT
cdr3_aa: CASSLDDTGELFF

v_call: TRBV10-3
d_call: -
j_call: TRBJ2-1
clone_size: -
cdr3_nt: TGTGCCATCACCTCAGAGCGACTAGGGGTCCACAATGAGCAGTTCTTC
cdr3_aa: CAITSERLGVHNEQFF

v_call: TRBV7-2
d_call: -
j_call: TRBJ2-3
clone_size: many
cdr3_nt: TGTGCCAGCAGCTCCCTAGATTTGGAGTTCGCAGATACGCAGTATTTT
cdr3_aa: CASSSLDLEFADTQYF

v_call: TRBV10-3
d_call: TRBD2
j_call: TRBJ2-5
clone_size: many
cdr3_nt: TGTGCCATCAGTGACGAGCGGGAGGCCCAAGAGACCCAGTACTTC
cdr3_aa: CAISDEREAQETQYF

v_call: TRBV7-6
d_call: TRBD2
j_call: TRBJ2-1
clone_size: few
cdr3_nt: TGTGCCAGCAGCTTAACCGCGGGAGTAACCTACAATGAGCAGTTCTTC
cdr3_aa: CASSLTAGVTYNEQFF

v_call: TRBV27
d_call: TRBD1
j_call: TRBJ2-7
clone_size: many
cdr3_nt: TGTGCCAGCAGTGTGGGACAGAATTCTTACGAGCAGTACTTC
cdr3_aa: CASSVGQNSYEQYF

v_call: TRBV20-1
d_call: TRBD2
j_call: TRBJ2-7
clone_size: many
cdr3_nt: TGCAGTGCTAGAGAGACTAGCGGGAGGGCCACCTACGAGCAGTACTTC
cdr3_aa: CSARETSGRATYEQYF

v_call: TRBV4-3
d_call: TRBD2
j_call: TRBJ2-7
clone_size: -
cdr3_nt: TGCGCCAGCAGCCAAGCCCTTGGACTAGACTCCTACGAGCAGTACTTC
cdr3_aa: CASSQALGLDSYEQYF

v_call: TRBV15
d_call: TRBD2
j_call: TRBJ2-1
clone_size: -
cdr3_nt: TGTGCCACCAGCATCAAGCGGGAGGGCCCCAATGAGCAGTTCTTC
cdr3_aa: CATSIKREGPNEQFF

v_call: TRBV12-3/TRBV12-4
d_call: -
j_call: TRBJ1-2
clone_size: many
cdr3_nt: TGTGCCAGCAGTTTAGACCCCCGGGGCTACACCTTC
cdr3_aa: CASSLDPRGYTF

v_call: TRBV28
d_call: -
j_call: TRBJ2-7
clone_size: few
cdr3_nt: TGTGCCAGCAGTTTATACTACAGCACCACAACCTACGAGCAGTACTTC
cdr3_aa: CASSLYYSTTTYEQYF

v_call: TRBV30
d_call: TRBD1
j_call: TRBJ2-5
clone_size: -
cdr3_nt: TGTGCCTGGAACAGGGGAAGAGAGACCCAGTACTTC
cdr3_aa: CAWNRGRETQYF

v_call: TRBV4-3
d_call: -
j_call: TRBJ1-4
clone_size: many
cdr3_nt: TGCGCCAGCTCCGTAACCGGACAGATTAATGAAAAACTGTTTTTT
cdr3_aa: CASSVTGQINEKLFF

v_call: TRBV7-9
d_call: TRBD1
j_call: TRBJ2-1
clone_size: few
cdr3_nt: TGTGCCAGCAGCTTGATCAGGGGGCGAAATGAGCAGTTCTTC
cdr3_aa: CASSLIRGRNEQFF

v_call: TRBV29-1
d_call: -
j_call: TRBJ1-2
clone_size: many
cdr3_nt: TGCAGCGTTGAAGATGGTGTCAGCGAAGCTAACTATGGCTACACCTTC
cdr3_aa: CSVEDGVSEANYGYTF

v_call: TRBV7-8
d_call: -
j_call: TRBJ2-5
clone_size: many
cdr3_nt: TGTGCCAGCAGGACTTATGAGGGGGGGAGAACCCAGTACTTC
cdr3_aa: CASRTYEGGRTQYF